Sequencing of this T cell receptor beta chain was carried out in a study of radiotherapy plus CTLA-4 blockade in lung cancer. Those with chemo-refractory metastatic non-small-cell lung cancer were treated with focal radiation combined with CTLA-4 blockade using ipilimumab. Profiled with immunoSEQ multiplex PCR; TCRdb holds only in-frame clones, not every one. The data hold 100,000 to 150,000 clones, with about four fifths observed a single time. The sequence was obtained from a human donor with non-small cell lung cancer who had a partial response to radiotherapy plus ipilimumab. Sequences were derived from peripheral blood, sampled from a patient treated with radiotherapy plus ipilimumab.

The CDR3, as DNA: TGTGCCAGCAGTCCTAGACTAGCTTACGAGCAGTACTTC. Residues: CASSPRLAYEQYF. This chain joins TRBV6-5 and TRBJ2-7, with 7 bases that match TRBD2. The CDR3 runs 13 residues. The trim removed 5 bases at V and 4 bases at J, leaving 5 bases unmatched. The germline gives CDR1 MNHEY, CDR2 SVGAGI.